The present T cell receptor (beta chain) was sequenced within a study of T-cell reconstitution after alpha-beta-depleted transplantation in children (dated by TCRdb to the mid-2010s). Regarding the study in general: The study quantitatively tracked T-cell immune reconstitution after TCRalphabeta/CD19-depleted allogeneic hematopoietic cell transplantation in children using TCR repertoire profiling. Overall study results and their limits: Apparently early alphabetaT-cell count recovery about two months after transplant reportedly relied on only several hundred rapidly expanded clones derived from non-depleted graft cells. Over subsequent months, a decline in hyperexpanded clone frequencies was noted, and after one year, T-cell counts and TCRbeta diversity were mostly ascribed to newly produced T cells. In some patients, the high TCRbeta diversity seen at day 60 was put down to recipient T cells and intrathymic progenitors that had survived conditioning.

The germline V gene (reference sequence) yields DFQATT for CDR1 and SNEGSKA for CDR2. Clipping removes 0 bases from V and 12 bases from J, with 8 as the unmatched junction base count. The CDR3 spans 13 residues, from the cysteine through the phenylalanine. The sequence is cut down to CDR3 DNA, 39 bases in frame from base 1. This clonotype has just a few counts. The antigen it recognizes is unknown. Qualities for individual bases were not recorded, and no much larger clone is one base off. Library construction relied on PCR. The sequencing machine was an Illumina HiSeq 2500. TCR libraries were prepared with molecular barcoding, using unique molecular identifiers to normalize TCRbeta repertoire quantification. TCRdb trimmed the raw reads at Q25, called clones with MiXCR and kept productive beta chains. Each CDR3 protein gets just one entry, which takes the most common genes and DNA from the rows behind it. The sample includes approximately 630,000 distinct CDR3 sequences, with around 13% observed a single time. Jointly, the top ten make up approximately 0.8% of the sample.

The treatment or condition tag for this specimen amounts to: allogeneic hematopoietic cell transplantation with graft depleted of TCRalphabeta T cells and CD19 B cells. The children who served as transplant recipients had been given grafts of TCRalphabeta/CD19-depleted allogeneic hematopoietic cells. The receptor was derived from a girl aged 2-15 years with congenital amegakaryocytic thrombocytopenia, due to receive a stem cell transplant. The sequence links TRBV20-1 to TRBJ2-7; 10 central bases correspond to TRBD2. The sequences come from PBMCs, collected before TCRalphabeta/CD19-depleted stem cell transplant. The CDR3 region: CSARDSLAGLAYF. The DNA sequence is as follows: TGCAGTGCTAGAGACTCACTAGCGGGGCTCGCGTACTTC.